This section outlines one T cell receptor beta chain sequence together with its context. Its cognate antigen is unknown. This sample was taken from a study of T cells in Graves' hyperthyroidism and ophthalmopathy. Study-wide points: In simple terms, a model built on 13 V-J features told ophthalmopathy apart from stable hyperthyroidism.

What was amplified from RNA transcripts were TCR beta CDR3 regions. HTBI primers were the set used in a first-round RT-PCR of the TCR CDR3. TCRdb reprocessed the multiplex PCR reads via MiXCR and lists one record per CDR3 protein. Among about 99,000 distinct CDR3 sequences listed, 47% were seen once. Absent ophthalmopathy progression within 18 months defined stable Graves' hyperthyroidism. Source material for PBMCs was more than 7.5 ml fresh peripheral blood. Trimming cost V 7 bases and J 7 bases; bases outside gene matches: 9. The CDR3 contains 13 residues. The V gene's germline CDR1 is SNHLY and CDR2 FYNNEI.

Specimen: blood. J is TRBJ1-1 and V is TRBV2, with 7 bases aligning to TRBD1. The receptor was isolated from a man in his forties with Graves' hyperthyroidism. The CDR3 DNA is TGTGCCAGCAACGACAGGGTCTACTTTGAAGCTTTCTTT. As protein: CASNDRVYFEAFF.